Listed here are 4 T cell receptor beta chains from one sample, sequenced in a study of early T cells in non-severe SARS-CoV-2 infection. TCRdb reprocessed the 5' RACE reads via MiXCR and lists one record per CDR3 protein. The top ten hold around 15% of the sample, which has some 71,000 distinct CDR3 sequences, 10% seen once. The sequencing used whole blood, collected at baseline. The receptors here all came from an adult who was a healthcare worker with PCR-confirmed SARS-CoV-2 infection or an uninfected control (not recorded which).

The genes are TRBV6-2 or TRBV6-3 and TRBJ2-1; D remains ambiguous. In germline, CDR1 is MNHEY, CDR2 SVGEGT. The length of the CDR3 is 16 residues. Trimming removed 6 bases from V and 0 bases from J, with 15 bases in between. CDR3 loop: CASSLMDVSSYNEQFF. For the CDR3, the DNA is TGTGCCAGCAGCCTTATGGACGTTAGCTCCTACAATGAGCAGTTCTTC.

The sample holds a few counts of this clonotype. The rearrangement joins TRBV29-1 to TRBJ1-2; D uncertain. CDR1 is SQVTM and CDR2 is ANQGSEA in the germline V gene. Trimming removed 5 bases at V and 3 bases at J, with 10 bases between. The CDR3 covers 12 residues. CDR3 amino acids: CSVNEGHYGYTF. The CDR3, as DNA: TGCAGCGTTAACGAGGGCCACTATGGCTACACCTTC.

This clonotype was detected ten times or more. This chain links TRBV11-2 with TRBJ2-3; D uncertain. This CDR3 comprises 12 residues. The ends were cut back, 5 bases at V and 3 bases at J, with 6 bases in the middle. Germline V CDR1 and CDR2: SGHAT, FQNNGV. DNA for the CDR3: TGTGCCAGCAGCCCTTTTACAGATACGCAGTATTTT. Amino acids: CASSPFTDTQYF.

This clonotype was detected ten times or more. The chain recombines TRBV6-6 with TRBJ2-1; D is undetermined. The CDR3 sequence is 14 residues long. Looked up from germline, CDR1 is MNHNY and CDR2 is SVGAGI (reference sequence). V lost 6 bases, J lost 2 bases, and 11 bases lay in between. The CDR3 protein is CASSRPGTYNEQFF. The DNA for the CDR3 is TGTGCCAGCAGCCGCCCTGGTACCTACAATGAGCAGTTCTTC.